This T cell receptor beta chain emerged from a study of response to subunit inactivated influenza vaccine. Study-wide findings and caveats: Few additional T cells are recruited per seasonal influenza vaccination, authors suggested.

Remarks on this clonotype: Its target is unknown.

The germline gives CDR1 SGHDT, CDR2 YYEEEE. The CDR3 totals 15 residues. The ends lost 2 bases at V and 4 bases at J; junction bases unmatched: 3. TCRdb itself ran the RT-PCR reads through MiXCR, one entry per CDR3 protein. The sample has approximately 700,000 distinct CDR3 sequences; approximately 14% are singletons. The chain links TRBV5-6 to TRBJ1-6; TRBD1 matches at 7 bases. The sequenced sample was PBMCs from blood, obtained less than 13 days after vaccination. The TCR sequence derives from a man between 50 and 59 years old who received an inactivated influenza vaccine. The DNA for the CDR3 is TGTGCCAGCAGCTTCGGGACAGCGTATAATTCACCCCTCCACTTT. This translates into CASSFGTAYNSPLHF. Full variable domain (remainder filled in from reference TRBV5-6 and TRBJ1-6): DAGVTQSPTHLIKTRGQQVTLRCSPKSGHDTVSWYQQALGQGPQFIFQYYEEEERQRGNFPDRFSGHQFPNYSSELNVNALLLGDSALYLCASSFGTAYNSPLHFGNGTRLTVT.